This record covers a single T cell receptor beta chain. Its specificity is unknown. TCRdb fed the 5' RACE reads into MiXCR, producing one record per CDR3 protein. The sample includes under 700,000 distinct CDR3 sequences, 17% of them seen just once. The data were taken from a study of T cells after yellow fever vaccination. Looking at the study overall: It was SMART-Seq v4 Ultra Low Input that prepared the fractions with low cell numbers. Regarding the study as a whole: Peaking on day 5 versus 15, the secondary response was faster but weaker. Abundant clonotypes from the bulk population could get into FACS-sorted repertoires as contaminants.

This CDR3 has 18 residues. With 1 base clipped from V and 4 bases from J, the junction kept 11 bases outside the gene matches. The germline gives CDR1 LGHNA, CDR2 YNFKEQ. The sequence was collected from a man between 18 and 29 years old who received the YFV17D yellow fever vaccine. The V call is TRBV4-2, the J call TRBJ2-7; 12 nucleotides align to TRBD2. The sequencing here drew on PBMCs, taken 4 to 5 days after the first yellow fever vaccination. CDR3 region: CASSQALGLAGGFYEQYF. The CDR3 DNA is TGTGCCAGCAGCCAAGCTCTGGGCCTAGCGGGGGGGTTTTACGAGCAGTACTTC.